This T cell receptor beta chain stems from a study of control samples from healthy donors and cancer patients. The data were produced by immunoSEQ multiplex PCR, yet TCRdb's version contains in-frame clones alone and is incomplete. The repertoire holds 100,000 to 150,000 clones, around 90% seen once, with roughly 2.6% in the top ten. The CDR3 extends over 14 amino acids. The chain employs TRBV21-1 and TRBJ2-7; TRBD1, as called in the table, went unchecked against the DNA. TRBV21-1 is a known pseudogene. The source of this sequence is a man aged 35 to 55 in good health. The specimen was blood. The CDR3 sequence: CASSKRDSLGEQYF. CDR3 DNA: TGTGCCAGCAGCAAGCGCGACAGCCTTGGGGAGCAGTACTTC.